These 5 T cell receptor beta chains originate from one sample sequenced in a study of T cells expressing NK-cell markers. TCRdb reprocessed the 5' RACE reads, with one entry per CDR3 protein and no DNA. The clone table shows under 600,000 distinct CDR3 sequences, with the ten largest holding more than 1.4%. The sequenced sample consisted of blood T cells: a sorted CD56 or NKG2C T cell subset, CD4+ or CD8+ T cells, or bulk PBMC T cells (not recorded which). These receptors were obtained from a woman aged 45 to 65 in good health.

This chain uses TRBV20-1 with TRBJ1-3. The CDR3 extends over 11 amino acids. Germline CDR1 and CDR2: DFQATT and SNEGSKA (reference sequence). CDR3 in amino acids: CSAKEANTIYF.

The V call is TRBV20-1, the J call TRBJ2-3; TCRdb's D call, TRBD2, is unchecked because there is no DNA. This CDR3 comprises 13 residues. Germline CDR1 and CDR2: DFQATT and SNEGSKA (reference sequence). CDR3 sequence reads: CSVRAPYTDTQYF.

This chain connects TRBV7-9 to TRBJ2-7. This CDR3 has 15 residues. The germline V gene has CDR1 SEHNR and CDR2 FQNEAQ (reference sequence). This CDR3 reads CASRSDGPKTGEQYF.

The J gene is TRBJ1-4, the V gene TRBV5-1. CDR1 and CDR2 (germline): SGHRS, YFSETQ. This CDR3 is 14 amino acids long. The CDR3 is CASSLGLEREKLFF.

V is TRBV24-1 and J is TRBJ2-1; with no DNA, the TCRdb D assignment of TRBD1 cannot be verified. CDR3 length equals 17 residues. The germline V gene encodes CDR1 KGHDR and CDR2 SFDVKD. The chain's CDR3 is CATSVTIGDRGLGEQFF.